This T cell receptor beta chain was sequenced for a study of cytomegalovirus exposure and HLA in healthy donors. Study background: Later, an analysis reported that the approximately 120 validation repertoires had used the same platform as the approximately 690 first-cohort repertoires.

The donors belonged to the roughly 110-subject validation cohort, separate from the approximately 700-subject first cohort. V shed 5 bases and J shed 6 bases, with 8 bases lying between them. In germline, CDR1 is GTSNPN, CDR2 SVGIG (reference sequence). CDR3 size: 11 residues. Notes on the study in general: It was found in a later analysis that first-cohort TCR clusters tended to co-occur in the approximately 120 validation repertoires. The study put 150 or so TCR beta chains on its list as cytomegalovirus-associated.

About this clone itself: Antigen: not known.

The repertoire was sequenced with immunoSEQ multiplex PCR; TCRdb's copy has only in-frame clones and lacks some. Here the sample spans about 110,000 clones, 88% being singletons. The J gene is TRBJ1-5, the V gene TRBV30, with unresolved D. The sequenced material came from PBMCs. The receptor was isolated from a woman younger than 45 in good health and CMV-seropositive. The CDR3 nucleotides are TGTGCCTGGCAAACTCCTCAGCCCCAGCATTTT. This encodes CAWQTPQPQHF.